This T cell receptor (beta chain) was recovered during a study of T cells in Graves' hyperthyroidism and ophthalmopathy. The V gene's germline CDR1 is MNHEY and CDR2 SMNVEV (reference sequence). The CDR3 is 13 residues long. The ends were cut back, 6 bases at V and 7 bases at J, with 10 bases in the middle. RNA transcripts yielded amplified TCR beta CDR3 regions. TCR CDR3 regions were first amplified by RT-PCR with HTBI primers. Each CDR3 protein gets one entry after TCRdb re-called the multiplex PCR reads with MiXCR. This sample has 250,000 to 350,000 distinct CDR3 sequences, with around 16% found just once.

The receptor comes from a young man with Graves' hyperthyroidism. The sequencing sample was made of blood. This chain links TRBV27 with TRBJ1-6, with D possibly matching TRBD1 (5 bases). In DNA form, the CDR3 reads TGTGCCAGCAGCTGGGGCAGAAATTCACCCCTCCACTTT. Translation gives CASSWGRNSPLHF.